Listed below are T cell receptor beta chains from one sample, sequenced in a study of blood T cell repertoires in COVID-19. This table comes from immunoSEQ multiplex PCR, and its TCRdb copy is limited to in-frame clones, with some not included. This table has fewer than 200,000 clones, approximately 78% appearing once. The sample consisted of PBMCs or T cells enriched from blood (not recorded which). These receptors came from a woman in her 50s who had recovered from COVID-19. Each CDR3 is given with its conserved first and last residue. Each record gives: J gene, CDR3 length, V gene, D gene, clone size, CDR3 DNA, CDR3 protein. A D gene is named only where the DNA matches it firmly. The listing skips clone size in some rows; elsewhere it reads once, few, many or a size class.

J gene: TRBJ2-1; CDR3 length: 13; V gene: TRBV5-4; D gene: TRBD1; clone size: -; CDR3 DNA: TGTGCCAGCAGCTTAACAGGGGGGAATGAGCAGTTCTTC; CDR3 protein: CASSLTGGNEQFF
J gene: TRBJ1-4; CDR3 length: 15; V gene: TRBV27; D gene: TRBD1; clone size: -; CDR3 DNA: TGTGCCAGCAGTTTATCCCCAGGGGGCGGTGAAAAACTGTTTTTT; CDR3 protein: CASSLSPGGGEKLFF
J gene: TRBJ2-1; CDR3 length: 15; V gene: TRBV19; D gene: TRBD1; clone size: -; CDR3 DNA: TGTGCCAGTAGTACGGACAGGGGGCGTGGGAATGAGCAGTTCTTC; CDR3 protein: CASSTDRGRGNEQFF
J gene: TRBJ1-5; CDR3 length: 16; V gene: TRBV25-1; D gene: -; clone size: -; CDR3 DNA: TGTGCCAGCAGTGCCCGCGGACGGAGGTCTACCCAGCCCCAGCATTTT; CDR3 protein: CASSARGRRSTQPQHF
J gene: TRBJ2-7; CDR3 length: 15; V gene: TRBV3-1/TRBV3-2; D gene: TRBD2; clone size: -; CDR3 DNA: TGTGCCAGCAGCCCTGGTACTAGCGGGAGTCTCGAGCAGTACTTC; CDR3 protein: CASSPGTSGSLEQYF
J gene: TRBJ1-6; CDR3 length: 12; V gene: TRBV6-5; D gene: TRBD1; clone size: -; CDR3 DNA: TGTGCCATAAGGGGGCAAAATTCACCCCTCCACTTT; CDR3 protein: CAIRGQNSPLHF
J gene: TRBJ2-7; CDR3 length: 14; V gene: TRBV6-5; D gene: -; clone size: -; CDR3 DNA: TGTGCCAGCAGTCGCGGGACAGCCTTTTACGAGCAGTACTTC; CDR3 protein: CASSRGTAFYEQYF
J gene: TRBJ2-7; CDR3 length: 15; V gene: TRBV21-1; D gene: -; clone size: -; CDR3 DNA: TGTGCCAGCAGCAAAGGGGACAGGGACAGCTACGAGCAGTACTTC; CDR3 protein: CASSKGDRDSYEQYF
J gene: TRBJ1-6; CDR3 length: 17; V gene: TRBV7-8; D gene: TRBD1; clone size: -; CDR3 DNA: TGTGCCAGCAGCCCCTTAGGGGACAGGGGTTATAATTCACCCCTCCACTTT; CDR3 protein: CASSPLGDRGYNSPLHF
J gene: TRBJ1-1; CDR3 length: 14; V gene: TRBV27; D gene: -; clone size: -; CDR3 DNA: TGTGCCAGCAGTTTCGGGTTAGGGAACACTGAAGCTTTCTTT; CDR3 protein: CASSFGLGNTEAFF
J gene: TRBJ2-5; CDR3 length: 15; V gene: TRBV5-1; D gene: TRBD2; clone size: few; CDR3 DNA: TGCGCCAGCAGCTCACTAGCGGGAAACCAAGAGACCCAGTACTTC; CDR3 protein: CASSSLAGNQETQYF
J gene: TRBJ1-4; CDR3 length: 13; V gene: TRBV7-8; D gene: -; clone size: -; CDR3 DNA: TGTGCCAGCAGCCCCGGACTGGGTGAAAAACTGTTTTTT; CDR3 protein: CASSPGLGEKLFF
J gene: TRBJ2-1; CDR3 length: 13; V gene: TRBV12-3/TRBV12-4; D gene: -; clone size: -; CDR3 DNA: TGTGCCAGCAACCTCTTTGAGGGCAATGAGCAGTTCTTC; CDR3 protein: CASNLFEGNEQFF
J gene: TRBJ2-5; CDR3 length: 18; V gene: TRBV19; D gene: TRBD2; clone size: -; CDR3 DNA: TGTGCCAGTAGTACGCGGACTAGCGGGAGAGTGGTACAAGAGACCCAGTACTTC; CDR3 protein: CASSTRTSGRVVQETQYF
J gene: TRBJ1-2; CDR3 length: 15; V gene: TRBV28; D gene: -; clone size: few; CDR3 DNA: TGTGCCAGCAGTTGGTCCGGACGGGACTTCTATGGCTACACCTTC; CDR3 protein: CASSWSGRDFYGYTF
J gene: TRBJ1-1; CDR3 length: 16; V gene: TRBV30; D gene: TRBD1; clone size: -; CDR3 DNA: TGTGCCTGGAGCAGGAACAGGGGCGGTTTGGACACTGAAGCTTTCTTT; CDR3 protein: CAWSRNRGGLDTEAFF
J gene: TRBJ2-3; CDR3 length: 14; V gene: TRBV6-2/TRBV6-3; D gene: TRBD2; clone size: -; CDR3 DNA: TGTGCCAGCAGTTACACGGGAGGGTCAGATACGCAGTATTTT; CDR3 protein: CASSYTGGSDTQYF
J gene: TRBJ1-2; CDR3 length: 15; V gene: TRBV27; D gene: TRBD1; clone size: once; CDR3 DNA: TGTGCCAGCAGTAAAATTAGGACAGGGGACTATGGCTACACCTTC; CDR3 protein: CASSKIRTGDYGYTF
J gene: TRBJ2-5; CDR3 length: 15; V gene: TRBV6-1; D gene: TRBD1; clone size: -; CDR3 DNA: TGTGCCAGCAGTGAGCCGACAGGGGCCAGCGGTTCCCAGTACTTC; CDR3 protein: CASSEPTGASGSQYF
J gene: TRBJ2-7; CDR3 length: 15; V gene: TRBV3-1/TRBV3-2; D gene: -; clone size: -; CDR3 DNA: TGTGCCAGCAGCATAAGCGCCCCGGGGGGCAGCGAGCAGTACTTC; CDR3 protein: CASSISAPGGSEQYF
J gene: TRBJ1-1; CDR3 length: 13; V gene: TRBV6-5; D gene: -; clone size: few; CDR3 DNA: TGTGCCAGCAGAGATCAGGGGTCCACTGAAGCTTTCTTT; CDR3 protein: CASRDQGSTEAFF
J gene: TRBJ2-2; CDR3 length: 15; V gene: TRBV27; D gene: TRBD2; clone size: -; CDR3 DNA: TGTGCCAGCAGTGTTGGGACTAGCGGGAGCGGGGAGCTGTTTTTT; CDR3 protein: CASSVGTSGSGELFF
J gene: TRBJ1-6; CDR3 length: 15; V gene: TRBV7-9; D gene: -; clone size: -; CDR3 DNA: TGTGCCAGCAGCCAAGAAACAGGGTTTGCCTCACCCCTCCACTTT; CDR3 protein: CASSQETGFASPLHF
J gene: TRBJ2-7; CDR3 length: 15; V gene: TRBV27; D gene: TRBD2; clone size: -; CDR3 DNA: TGTGCCAGCAGTTTTTACCTGCTAGCGGGCTACGAGCAGTACTTC; CDR3 protein: CASSFYLLAGYEQYF
J gene: TRBJ2-3; CDR3 length: 17; V gene: TRBV28; D gene: -; clone size: -; CDR3 DNA: TGTGCCAGCAGCCCCCAGGGTGCGGGGTTCGGCACAGATACGCAGTATTTT; CDR3 protein: CASSPQGAGFGTDTQYF
J gene: TRBJ1-5; CDR3 length: 13; V gene: TRBV28; D gene: -; clone size: -; CDR3 DNA: TGTGCCAGCAGTTTCCTCGTAAATCAGCCCCAGCATTTT; CDR3 protein: CASSFLVNQPQHF
J gene: TRBJ2-2; CDR3 length: 15; V gene: TRBV7-2; D gene: -; clone size: -; CDR3 DNA: TGTGCCAGCAGCTTAGCGCGGGTGAACACCGGGGAGCTGTTTTTT; CDR3 protein: CASSLARVNTGELFF
J gene: TRBJ2-1; CDR3 length: 14; V gene: TRBV10-3; D gene: TRBD2; clone size: -; CDR3 DNA: TGTGCCATCAGTTCGGGGGAGGGATACAATGAGCAGTTCTTC; CDR3 protein: CAISSGEGYNEQFF
J gene: TRBJ2-1; CDR3 length: 17; V gene: TRBV11-2; D gene: TRBD2; clone size: -; CDR3 DNA: TGTGCCAGCAGCCCCTTGGTGGGACTAGCGGGAAACAATGAGCAGTTCTTC; CDR3 protein: CASSPLVGLAGNNEQFF
J gene: TRBJ1-5; CDR3 length: 18; V gene: TRBV4-1; D gene: -; clone size: -; CDR3 DNA: TGCGCCAGCAGCCCCATAGAAAGGGGGGGGACGAGCAATCAGCCCCAGCATTTT; CDR3 protein: CASSPIERGGTSNQPQHF
J gene: TRBJ2-7; CDR3 length: 15; V gene: TRBV28; D gene: TRBD1; clone size: -; CDR3 DNA: TGTGCCACCAAGACCGCCGGGACAGGTCCCTACGAGCAGTACTTC; CDR3 protein: CATKTAGTGPYEQYF
J gene: TRBJ2-1; CDR3 length: 17; V gene: TRBV18; D gene: TRBD2; clone size: -; CDR3 DNA: TGTGCCAGCTCACCGTTGACTAGCGGGAGTTATTACAATGAGCAGTTCTTC; CDR3 protein: CASSPLTSGSYYNEQFF
J gene: TRBJ2-7; CDR3 length: 17; V gene: TRBV7-6; D gene: TRBD2; clone size: -; CDR3 DNA: TGTGCCAGCAGCTTAGAAGCAACTAGCGGGTTTCCCTACGAGCAGTACTTC; CDR3 protein: CASSLEATSGFPYEQYF
J gene: TRBJ2-3; CDR3 length: 22; V gene: TRBV6-2/TRBV6-3; D gene: TRBD1; clone size: -; CDR3 DNA: TGTGCCCGGAGCCGGGGACAGGGGGCTGATGCCGGGGGCCAGGGTTCGGGAGATACGCAGTATTTT; CDR3 protein: CARSRGQGADAGGQGSGDTQYF
J gene: TRBJ1-1; CDR3 length: 12; V gene: TRBV19; D gene: -; clone size: -; CDR3 DNA: TGTGCCAGTAGTATGGGGAGCACTGAAGCTTTCTTT; CDR3 protein: CASSMGSTEAFF
J gene: TRBJ1-3; CDR3 length: 15; V gene: TRBV4-3; D gene: -; clone size: -; CDR3 DNA: TGCGCCAGCAGCCAAGACCGTTTTCCTGGAAACACCATATATTTT; CDR3 protein: CASSQDRFPGNTIYF
J gene: TRBJ2-7; CDR3 length: 15; V gene: TRBV5-1; D gene: TRBD2; clone size: -; CDR3 DNA: TGCGCCAGCAGCTTGGTCGTTAGCGGGAAAACGGAGCAGTACTTC; CDR3 protein: CASSLVVSGKTEQYF
J gene: TRBJ2-2; CDR3 length: 19; V gene: TRBV10-2; D gene: -; clone size: -; CDR3 DNA: TGCGCCAGCAGTACCCGCGGGACCAAACCGTTCGCGAACACCGGGGAGCTGTTTTTT; CDR3 protein: CASSTRGTKPFANTGELFF
J gene: TRBJ2-3; CDR3 length: 14; V gene: TRBV5-1; D gene: -; clone size: -; CDR3 DNA: TGCGCCAGCACCCAAAAGGGAGTGGGAGATACGCAGTATTTT; CDR3 protein: CASTQKGVGDTQYF